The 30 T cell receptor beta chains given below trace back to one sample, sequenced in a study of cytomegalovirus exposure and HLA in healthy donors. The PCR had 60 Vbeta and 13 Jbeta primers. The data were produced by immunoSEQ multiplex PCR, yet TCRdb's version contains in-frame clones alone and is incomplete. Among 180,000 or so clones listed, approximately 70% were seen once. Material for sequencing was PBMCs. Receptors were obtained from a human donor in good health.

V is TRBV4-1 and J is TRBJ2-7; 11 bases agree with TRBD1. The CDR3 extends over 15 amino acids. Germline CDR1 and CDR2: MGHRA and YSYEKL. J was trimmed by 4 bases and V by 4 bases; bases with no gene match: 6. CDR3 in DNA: TGCGCCAGCAGCCCACGGGACAGGGGGACGTACGAGCAGTACTTC. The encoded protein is CASSPRDRGTYEQYF.

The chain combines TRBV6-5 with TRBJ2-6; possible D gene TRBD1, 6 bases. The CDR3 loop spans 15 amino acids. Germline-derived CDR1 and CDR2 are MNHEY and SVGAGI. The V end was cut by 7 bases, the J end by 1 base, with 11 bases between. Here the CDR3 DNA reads TGTGCCAGCACCAGACAGGCTTCTGGGGCCAACGTCCTGACTTTC. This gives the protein CASTRQASGANVLTF.

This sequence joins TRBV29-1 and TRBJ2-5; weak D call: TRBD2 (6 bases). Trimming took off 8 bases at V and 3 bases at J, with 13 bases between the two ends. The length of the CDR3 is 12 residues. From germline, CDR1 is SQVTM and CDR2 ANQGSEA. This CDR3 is CSSRDSEETQYF. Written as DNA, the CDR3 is TGCAGCTCCCGGGACTCCGAAGAGACCCAGTACTTC.

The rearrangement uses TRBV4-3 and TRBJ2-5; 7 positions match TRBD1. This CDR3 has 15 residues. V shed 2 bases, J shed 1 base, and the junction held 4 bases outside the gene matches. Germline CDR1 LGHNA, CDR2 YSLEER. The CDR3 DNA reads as TGCGCCAGCAGCCAAACGGGACAGACCCAAGAGACCCAGTACTTC. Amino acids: CASSQTGQTQETQYF.

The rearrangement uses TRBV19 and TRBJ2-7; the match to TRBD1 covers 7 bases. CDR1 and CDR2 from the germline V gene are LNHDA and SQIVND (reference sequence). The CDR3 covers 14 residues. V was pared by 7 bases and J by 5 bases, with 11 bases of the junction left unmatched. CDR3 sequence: CASTETGNRDEQYF. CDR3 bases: TGTGCCAGTACCGAGACAGGGAATAGGGACGAGCAGTACTTC.

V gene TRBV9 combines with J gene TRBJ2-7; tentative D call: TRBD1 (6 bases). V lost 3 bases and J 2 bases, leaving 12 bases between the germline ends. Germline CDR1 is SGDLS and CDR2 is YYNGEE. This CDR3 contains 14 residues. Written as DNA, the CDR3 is TGTGCCAGCAGCGCCGGACAGTTTACCTACGAGCAGTACTTC. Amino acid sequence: CASSAGQFTYEQYF. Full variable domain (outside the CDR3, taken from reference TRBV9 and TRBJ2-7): DSGVTQTPKHLITATGQRVTLRCSPRSGDLSVYWYQQSLDQGLQFLIQYYNGEERAKGNILERFSAQQFPDLHSELNLSSLELGDSALYFCASSAGQFTYEQYFGPGTRLTVT.

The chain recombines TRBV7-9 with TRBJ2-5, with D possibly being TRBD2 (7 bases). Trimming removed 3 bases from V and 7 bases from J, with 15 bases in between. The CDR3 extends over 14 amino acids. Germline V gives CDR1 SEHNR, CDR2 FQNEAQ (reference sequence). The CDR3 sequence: CASSFSGGPGTQYF. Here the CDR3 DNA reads TGTGCCAGCAGCTTTTCGGGGGGCCCGGGGACCCAGTACTTC.

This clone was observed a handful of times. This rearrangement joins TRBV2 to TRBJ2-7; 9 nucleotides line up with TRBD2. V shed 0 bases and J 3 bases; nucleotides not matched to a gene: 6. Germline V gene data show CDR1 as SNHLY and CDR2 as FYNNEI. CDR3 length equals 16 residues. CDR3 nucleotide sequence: TGTGCCAGCAGTGAAGCCCTAGCGACTAGCGGCTACGAGCAGTACTTC. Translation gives CASSEALATSGYEQYF.

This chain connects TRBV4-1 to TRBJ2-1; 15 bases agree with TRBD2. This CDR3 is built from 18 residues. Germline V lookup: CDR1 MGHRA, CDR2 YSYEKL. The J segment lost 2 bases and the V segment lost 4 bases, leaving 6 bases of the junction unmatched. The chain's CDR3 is CASSRGLAGGSTYNEQFF. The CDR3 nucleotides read TGCGCCAGCAGCCGGGGACTAGCGGGGGGATCGACCTACAATGAGCAGTTCTTC.

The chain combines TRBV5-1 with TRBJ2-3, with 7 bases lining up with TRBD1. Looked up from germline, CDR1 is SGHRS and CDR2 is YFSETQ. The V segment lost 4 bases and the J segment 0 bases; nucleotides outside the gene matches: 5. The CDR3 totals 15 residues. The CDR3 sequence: CASSPGTASTDTQYF. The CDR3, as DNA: TGCGCCAGCAGCCCCGGGACAGCTAGCACAGATACGCAGTATTTT.

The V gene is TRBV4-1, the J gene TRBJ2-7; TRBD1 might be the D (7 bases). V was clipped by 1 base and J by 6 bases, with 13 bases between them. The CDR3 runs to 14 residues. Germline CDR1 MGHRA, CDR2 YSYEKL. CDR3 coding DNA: TGCGCCAGCAGCCAAGTGGGCAGGGGGGCCGAGCAGTACTTC. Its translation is CASSQVGRGAEQYF.

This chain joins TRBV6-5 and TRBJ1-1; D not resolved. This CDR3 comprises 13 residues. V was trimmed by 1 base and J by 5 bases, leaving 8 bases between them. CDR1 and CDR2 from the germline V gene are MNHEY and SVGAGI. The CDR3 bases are TGTGCCAGCAGTTACTTTGGGCAGACTGAAGCTTTCTTT. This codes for CASSYFGQTEAFF.

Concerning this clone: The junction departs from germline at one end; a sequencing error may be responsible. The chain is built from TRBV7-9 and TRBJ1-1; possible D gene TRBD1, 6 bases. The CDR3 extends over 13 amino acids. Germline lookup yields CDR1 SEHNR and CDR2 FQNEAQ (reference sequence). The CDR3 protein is CSSSQYRDTEAFF. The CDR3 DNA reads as TGTTCCAGCAGCCAGTACAGGGACACTGAAGCTTTCTTT.

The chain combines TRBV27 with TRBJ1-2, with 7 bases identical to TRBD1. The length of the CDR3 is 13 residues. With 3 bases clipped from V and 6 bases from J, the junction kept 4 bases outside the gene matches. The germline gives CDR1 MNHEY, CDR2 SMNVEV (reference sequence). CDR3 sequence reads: CASSFGQGDGYTF. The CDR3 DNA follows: TGTGCCAGCAGTTTCGGGCAGGGGGATGGCTACACCTTC.

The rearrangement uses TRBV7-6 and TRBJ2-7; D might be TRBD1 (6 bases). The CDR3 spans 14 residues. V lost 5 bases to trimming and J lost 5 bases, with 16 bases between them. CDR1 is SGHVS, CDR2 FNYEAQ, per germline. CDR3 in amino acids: CASSLTTGTHEQYF. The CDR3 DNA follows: TGTGCCAGCAGCCTAACAACAGGGACCCACGAGCAGTACTTC.

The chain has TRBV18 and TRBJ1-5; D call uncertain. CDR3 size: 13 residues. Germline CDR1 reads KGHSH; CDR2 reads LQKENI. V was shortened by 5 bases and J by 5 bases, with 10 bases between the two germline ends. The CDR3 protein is CASSSEGDQPQHF. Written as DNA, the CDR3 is TGTGCCAGCTCATCGGAAGGAGATCAGCCCCAGCATTTT.

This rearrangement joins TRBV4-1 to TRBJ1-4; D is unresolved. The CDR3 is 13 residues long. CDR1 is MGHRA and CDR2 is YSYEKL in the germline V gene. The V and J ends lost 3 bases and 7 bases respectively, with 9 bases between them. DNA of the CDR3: TGCGCCAGCAGCCAGGTGGTCAGTGAAAAACTGTTTTTT. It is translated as CASSQVVSEKLFF.

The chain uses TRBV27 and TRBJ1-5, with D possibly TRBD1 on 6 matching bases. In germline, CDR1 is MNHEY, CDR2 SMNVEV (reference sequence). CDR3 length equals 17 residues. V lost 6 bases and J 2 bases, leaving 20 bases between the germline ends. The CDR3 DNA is TGTGCCAGCAGCCTATGGGGGGGGGCCCCGGGCAATCAGCCCCAGCATTTT. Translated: CASSLWGGAPGNQPQHF.

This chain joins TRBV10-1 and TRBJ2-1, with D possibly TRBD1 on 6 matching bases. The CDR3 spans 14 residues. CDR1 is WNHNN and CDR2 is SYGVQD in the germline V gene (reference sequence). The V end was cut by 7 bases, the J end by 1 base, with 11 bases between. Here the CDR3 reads CASTTTGSYNEQFF. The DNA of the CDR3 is TGCGCCAGCACCACGACAGGTTCCTACAATGAGCAGTTCTTC.

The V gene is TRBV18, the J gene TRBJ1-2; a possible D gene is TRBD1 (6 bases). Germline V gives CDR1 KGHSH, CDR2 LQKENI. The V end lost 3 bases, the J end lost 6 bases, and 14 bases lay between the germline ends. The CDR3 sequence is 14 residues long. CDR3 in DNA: TGTGCCAGCTCACCGAATGAAGGGGGTAATGGCTACACCTTC. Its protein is CASSPNEGGNGYTF. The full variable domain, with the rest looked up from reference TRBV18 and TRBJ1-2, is NAGVMQNPRHLVRRRGQEARLRCSPMKGHSHVYWYRQLPEEGLKFMVYLQKENIIDESGMPKERFSAEFPKEGPSILRIQQVVRGDSAAYFCASSPNEGGNGYTFGSGTRLTVV.

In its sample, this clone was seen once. The DNA for the CDR3 is TGTGCCACCCTCGACTGGGGCTACACCTTC. This gives the protein CATLDWGYTF. The chain is built from TRBV6-1 and TRBJ1-2, with D uncertain. The CDR3 is 10 amino acids. Trimming left V 10 bases short and J 8 bases short, with 11 bases between. Germline lookup yields CDR1 MNHNS and CDR2 SASEGT.

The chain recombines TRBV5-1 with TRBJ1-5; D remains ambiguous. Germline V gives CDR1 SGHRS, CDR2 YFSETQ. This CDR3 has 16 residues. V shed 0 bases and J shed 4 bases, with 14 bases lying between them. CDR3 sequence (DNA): TGCGCCAGCAGCTTGGGGTCGGTTGGGGAGAATCAGCCCCAGCATTTT. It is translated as CASSLGSVGENQPQHF.

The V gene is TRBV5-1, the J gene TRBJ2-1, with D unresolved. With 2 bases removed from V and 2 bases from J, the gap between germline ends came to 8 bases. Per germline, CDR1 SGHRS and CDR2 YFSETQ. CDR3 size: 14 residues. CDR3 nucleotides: TGCGCCAGCAGCTTCCTAGGCGCCTACAATGAGCAGTTCTTC. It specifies CASSFLGAYNEQFF.

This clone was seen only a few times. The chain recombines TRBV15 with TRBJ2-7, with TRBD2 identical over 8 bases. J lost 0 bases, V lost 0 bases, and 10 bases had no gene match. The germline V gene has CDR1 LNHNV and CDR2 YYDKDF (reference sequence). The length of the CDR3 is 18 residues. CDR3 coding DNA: TGTGCCACCAGCAGAGATCGGTTAAAGCGGGGGAACTCCTACGAGCAGTACTTC. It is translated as CATSRDRLKRGNSYEQYF.

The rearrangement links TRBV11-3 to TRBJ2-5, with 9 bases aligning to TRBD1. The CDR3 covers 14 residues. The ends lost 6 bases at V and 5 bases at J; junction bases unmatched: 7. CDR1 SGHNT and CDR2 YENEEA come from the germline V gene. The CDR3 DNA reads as TGTGCCAGCAGTCAACAGGGGGCGGGGGAGACCCAGTACTTC. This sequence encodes CASSQQGAGETQYF.

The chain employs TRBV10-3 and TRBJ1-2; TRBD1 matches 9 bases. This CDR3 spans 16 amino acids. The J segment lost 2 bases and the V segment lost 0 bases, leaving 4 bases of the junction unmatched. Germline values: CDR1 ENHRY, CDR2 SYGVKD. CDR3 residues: CAISESPGTGNYGYTF. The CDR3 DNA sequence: TGTGCCATCAGTGAGTCCCCCGGGACAGGGAACTATGGCTACACCTTC.

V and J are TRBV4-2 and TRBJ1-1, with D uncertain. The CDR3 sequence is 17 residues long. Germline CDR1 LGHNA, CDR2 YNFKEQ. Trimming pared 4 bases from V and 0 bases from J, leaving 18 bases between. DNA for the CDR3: TGTGCCAGCAGCCCGGATGCCTACTTGGGAGTGAACACTGAAGCTTTCTTT. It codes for CASSPDAYLGVNTEAFF.

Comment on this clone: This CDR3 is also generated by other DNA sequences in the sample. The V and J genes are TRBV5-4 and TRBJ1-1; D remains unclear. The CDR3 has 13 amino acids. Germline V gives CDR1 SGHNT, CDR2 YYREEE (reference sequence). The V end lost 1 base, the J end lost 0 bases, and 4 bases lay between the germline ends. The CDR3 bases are TGTGCCAGCAGCTTGTCGTTGAACACTGAAGCTTTCTTT. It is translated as CASSLSLNTEAFF.

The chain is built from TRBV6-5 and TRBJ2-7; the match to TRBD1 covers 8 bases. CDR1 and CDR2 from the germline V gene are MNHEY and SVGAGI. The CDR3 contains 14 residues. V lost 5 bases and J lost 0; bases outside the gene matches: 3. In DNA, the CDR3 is TGTGCCAGCAGTGCACAGGGGGGCTCCTACGAGCAGTACTTC. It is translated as CASSAQGGSYEQYF.

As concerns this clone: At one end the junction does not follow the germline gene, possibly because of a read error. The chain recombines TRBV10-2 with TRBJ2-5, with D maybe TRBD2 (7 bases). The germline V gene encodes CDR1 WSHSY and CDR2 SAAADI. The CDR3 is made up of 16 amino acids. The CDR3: CASSQSRRGPQETQYF. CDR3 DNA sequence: TGCGCCAGCAGTCAGTCGAGGCGGGGGCCTCAAGAGACCCAGTACTTC.